Below, one T cell receptor beta chain is given with its context. Its antigen is still unknown. The data were obtained in a study of OX40 agonist ivuxolimab in advanced cancers. The wider study: Patients were treated with ivuxolimab, an agonistic anti-OX40 (CD134) antibody. Patients enrolled in dose escalation were diagnosed with hepatocellular carcinoma, melanoma, renal cell or head and neck cancer.

This CDR3 spans 12 amino acids. V was cut by 1 base and J by 6 bases, with 7 bases left in between. CDR1 is SEHNR and CDR2 is FQNEAQ in the germline V gene (reference sequence). Autoimmune disease history or systemic immunosuppression disqualified patients. Sequencing used immunoSEQ multiplex PCR; TCRdb keeps in-frame clones, though not all of them. The top ten clones hold around 6.6% of a sample with 60,000 to 85,000 clones, over 75% of them seen once. Study observations and caveats: In general, CD8+ T cells held more expanded clones than CD4+ did, on average.

The sample was CD4+ or CD8+ T cells sorted from blood, taken in a trial of the OX40 agonist ivuxolimab. The receptor's source is an adult with an advanced solid tumor such as melanoma, head and neck, liver or kidney cancer. The chain joins TRBV7-9 to TRBJ2-7, with no clear D. The chain's CDR3 is CASSLGWGEQYF. In DNA form, the CDR3 reads TGTGCCAGCAGCTTAGGGTGGGGCGAGCAGTACTTC.